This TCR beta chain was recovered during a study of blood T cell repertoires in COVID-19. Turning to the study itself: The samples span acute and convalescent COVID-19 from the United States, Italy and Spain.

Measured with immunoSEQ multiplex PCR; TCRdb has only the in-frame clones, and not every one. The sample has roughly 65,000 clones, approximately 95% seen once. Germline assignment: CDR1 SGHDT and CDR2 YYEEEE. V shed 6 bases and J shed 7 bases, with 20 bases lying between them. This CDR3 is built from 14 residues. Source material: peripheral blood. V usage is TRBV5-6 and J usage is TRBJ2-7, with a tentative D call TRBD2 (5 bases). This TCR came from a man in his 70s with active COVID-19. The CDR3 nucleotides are TGTGCCAGCAACCTTTTAGACCGGGATTGGGAGCAGTACGTC. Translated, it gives CASNLLDRDWEQYV.